This T cell receptor (beta chain) appears in the sequencing data of a study of cytomegalovirus exposure and HLA in healthy donors. Study results and limitations: The authors considered a cluster of highly shared sequence variants likely to be a sequencing artifact. One later analysis reportedly identified an Asian-associated ancestry cluster that showed fewer N-insertions than the roughly 640-donor mean.

Comment on this clone: Its antigen remains unknown.

Germline CDR1 reads MNHNS; CDR2 reads SASEGT. The ends were cut back, 10 bases at V and 2 bases at J, with 17 bases in the middle. The CDR3 extends over 14 amino acids. Primers: 60 Vbeta forward and 13 Jbeta reverse. Here immunoSEQ multiplex PCR was the method, and the copy in TCRdb shows in-frame clones only, minus some. The table records 100,000 to 130,000 clones, over 70% of them present only once. The chain uses TRBV6-1 and TRBJ1-2; D gene uncertain. The sequence was obtained from a man aged 30-40 years in good health and CMV-seronegative. The sequenced sample was PBMCs. The CDR3 DNA sequence: TGTGCCATCCATCAGTATACACAGAACTATGGCTACACCTTC. It is translated as CAIHQYTQNYGYTF.